Listed here is a single TCR beta chain. Using immunoSEQ multiplex PCR, the repertoire was profiled, and TCRdb retains in-frame clones only, with some absent. This table has 13,000 to 15,000 clones, 80% to 90% appearing once. This entry is derived from a study of monozygotic twins with cystic fibrosis. CDR3 length equals 13 residues. Germline loops: CDR1 SGDLS, CDR2 YYNGEE. V lost 10 bases and J lost 0, with 12 bases in between. This rearrangement joins TRBV9 to TRBJ2-3, with D hard to call. The specimen sequenced was blood. This clonotype was sampled from a boy aged 5-17 years with cystic fibrosis. CDR3 amino acids: CASNVDSTDTQYF. CDR3 DNA sequence: TGTGCCTCTAACGTGGACAGCACAGATACGCAGTATTTT.